This TCR beta chain was recorded in a study of Tregs in tolerant kidney transplant recipients. Turning to the study itself: Two populations were sorted: CD4+CD8-CD25+CD127- and CD4+CD8-4-1BB+CD40L-. Antibodies separated recipient from donor cells. Donor B cells were activated roughly 11 days on CD40L-expressing 3T3 cells.

Clones were sequenced by immunoSEQ multiplex PCR, and TCRdb holds only the in-frame ones, with some missing. This table holds about 320 clones, about 39% found once. Whole-study results and caveats: Expanding Tregs on activated donor B cells appeared to best identify donor-specific TCRbeta clones.

Remarks on this clone: The antigen remains undetermined.

The V and J ends lost 6 bases and 2 bases, in that order; junction bases with no gene match: 3. The CDR3 is made up of 14 amino acids. Germline-derived CDR1 and CDR2 are MNHEY and SMNVEV (reference sequence). The source of this sequence is a human patient who received a combined kidney and bone marrow transplant. Some T cells may have originated in the graft donor. The chain joins TRBV27 to TRBJ1-5, with 8 bases fitting TRBD1. Sequencing was performed on Tregs from blood cultured with allogeneic cells. CDR3 sequence (DNA): TGTGCCAGCAGGTTACAGGGGGGCAATCAGCCCCAGCATTTT. Residues: CASRLQGGNQPQHF.